This section outlines one TCR beta chain sequence together with its context. As yet, its antigen is unknown. CDR1 DFQATT and CDR2 SNEGSKA come from the germline V gene (reference sequence). The length of the CDR3 is 14 residues. V was clipped by 3 bases and J by 0 bases, with 12 bases between them. Unique molecular identifiers had been added to the TCR beta cDNA libraries. Starting from about 1 to 10 million T cells, the study yielded about 500,000 cDNA molecules. TCRdb recomputed calls from the PCR reads with MiXCR, one row per CDR3 protein. This sample carries fewer than 900,000 distinct CDR3 sequences, roughly 50% of them seen once, and the ten largest clones take approximately 4.4%. The data were obtained in a study of post-analysis software for immune sequencing data. Study background: The courses of disease that were included comprised relapsing-remitting, secondary progressive and progressive-relapsing multiple sclerosis. Study conclusions and caveats: Compared against controls, patients with multiple sclerosis displayed significantly lower normalized Chao1 diversity. Patients carried five TRBV segments more frequently than controls did, and TRBV5-6, TRBV5-1 and TRBV20-1 were among them. Analysis by F measure revealed that same-batch samples clustered strongly together.

The TCR originated in a girl between 10 and 17 years old with multiple sclerosis. Sequenced material: blood. V is TRBV20-1 and J is TRBJ2-7, with D tentatively TRBD2 (6 bases). CDR3 coding DNA: TGCAGTGCTAGTCTGGAGGGCCTCTCCTACGAGCAGTACTTC. Translated: CSASLEGLSYEQYF.